This T cell receptor beta chain was retrieved from a study of cytomegalovirus exposure and HLA in healthy donors. Study at large: Out of 150 million to 200 million T cells, an earlier analysis found about 120 million unique TCR beta sequences in total. Study findings and constraints: Specificity of three CMV-associated chains for CMV antigens was verified in vitro.

A note on this clone: Its target is unknown.

The PCR ran on 60 Vbeta and 13 Jbeta primers. Generated by immunoSEQ multiplex PCR, the TCRdb table keeps only in-frame clones and is missing some. The data show around 140,000 clones, with 65% to 80% seen just once and more than 6.5% held by the top ten. Donors sampled were nominally healthy, though unrecorded immune exposures were likely. The V gene's germline CDR1 is LNHNV and CDR2 YYDKDF (reference sequence). The CDR3 totals 14 residues. V shed 3 bases, J shed 3 bases, and the junction held 2 bases outside the gene matches. The V call is TRBV15, the J call TRBJ2-7; TRBD1 matches 10 bases. The receptor comes from a man aged 25 to 40 in good health and CMV-seronegative. The sequencing input was PBMCs. This chain's CDR3 is CATSRTGGIYEQYF. CDR3 DNA sequence: TGTGCCACCAGCAGGACAGGGGGCATCTACGAGCAGTACTTC.